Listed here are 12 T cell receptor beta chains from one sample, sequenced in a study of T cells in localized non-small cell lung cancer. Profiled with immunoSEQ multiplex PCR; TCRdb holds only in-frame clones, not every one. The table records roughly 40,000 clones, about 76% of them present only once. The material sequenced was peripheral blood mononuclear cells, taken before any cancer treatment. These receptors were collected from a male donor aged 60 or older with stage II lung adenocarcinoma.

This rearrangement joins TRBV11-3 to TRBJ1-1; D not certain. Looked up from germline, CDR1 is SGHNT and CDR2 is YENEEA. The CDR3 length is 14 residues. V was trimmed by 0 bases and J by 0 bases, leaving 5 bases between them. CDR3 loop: CASSLDSMNTEAFF. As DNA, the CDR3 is TGTGCCAGCAGCTTAGATTCCATGAACACTGAAGCTTTCTTT.

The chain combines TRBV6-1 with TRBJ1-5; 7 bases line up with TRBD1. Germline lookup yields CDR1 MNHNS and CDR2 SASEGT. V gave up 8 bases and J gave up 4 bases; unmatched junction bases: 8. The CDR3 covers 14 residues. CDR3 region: CASQGDLGNQPQHF. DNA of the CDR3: TGTGCCAGCCAGGGGGACCTAGGGAATCAGCCCCAGCATTTT.

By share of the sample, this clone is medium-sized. CDR3 in DNA: TGTGCCAGCAGCCTCAGGGGCACTGGAAACACCATATATTTT. Its protein is CASSLRGTGNTIYF. The genes are TRBV7-8 and TRBJ1-3, with D maybe TRBD1 (6 bases). Germline values: CDR1 SGHVS, CDR2 FQNEAQ. The CDR3 has 14 amino acids. The V gene lost 5 bases and the J gene lost 2 bases, with 10 bases spanning the gap.

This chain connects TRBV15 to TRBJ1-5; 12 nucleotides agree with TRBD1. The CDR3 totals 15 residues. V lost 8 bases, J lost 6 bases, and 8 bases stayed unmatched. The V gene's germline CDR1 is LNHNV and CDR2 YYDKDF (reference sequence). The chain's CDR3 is CATSEGQGASQPQHF. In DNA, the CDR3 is TGTGCCACCTCGGAGGGACAGGGGGCTAGTCAGCCCCAGCATTTT.

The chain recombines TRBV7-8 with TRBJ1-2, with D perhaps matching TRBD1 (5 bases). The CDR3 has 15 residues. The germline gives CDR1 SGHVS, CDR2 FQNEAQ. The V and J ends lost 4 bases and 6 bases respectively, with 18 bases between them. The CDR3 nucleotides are TGTGCCAGCAGCTCTACAGCCACCTTGGGGGATGGCTACACCTTC. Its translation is CASSSTATLGDGYTF.

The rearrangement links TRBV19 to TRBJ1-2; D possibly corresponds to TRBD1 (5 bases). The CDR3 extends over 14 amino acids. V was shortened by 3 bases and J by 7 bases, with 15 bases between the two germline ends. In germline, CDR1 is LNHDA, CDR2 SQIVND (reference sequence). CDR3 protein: CASSMSTGPGGYTF. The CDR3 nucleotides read TGTGCCAGTAGTATGTCGACGGGACCAGGTGGCTACACCTTC.

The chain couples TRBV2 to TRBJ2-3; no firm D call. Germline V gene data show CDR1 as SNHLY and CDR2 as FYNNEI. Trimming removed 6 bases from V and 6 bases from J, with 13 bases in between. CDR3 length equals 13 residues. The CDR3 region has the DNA TGTGCCAGCAGCCCAACCCACGGGGATACGCAGTATTTT. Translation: CASSPTHGDTQYF.

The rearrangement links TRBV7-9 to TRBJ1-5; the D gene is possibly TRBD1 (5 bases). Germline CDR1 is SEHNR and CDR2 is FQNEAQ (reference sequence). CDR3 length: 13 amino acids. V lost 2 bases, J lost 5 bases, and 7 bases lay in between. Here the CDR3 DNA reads TGTGCCAGCAGCTTACAGGGTCATCAGCCCCAGCATTTT. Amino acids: CASSLQGHQPQHF.

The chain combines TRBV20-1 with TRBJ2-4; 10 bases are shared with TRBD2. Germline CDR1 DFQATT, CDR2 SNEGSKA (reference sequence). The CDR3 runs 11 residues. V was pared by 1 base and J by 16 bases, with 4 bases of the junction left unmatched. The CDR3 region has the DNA TGCAGTGCTAGAGTACTAGCGGGAAAATACTTC. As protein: CSARVLAGKYF.

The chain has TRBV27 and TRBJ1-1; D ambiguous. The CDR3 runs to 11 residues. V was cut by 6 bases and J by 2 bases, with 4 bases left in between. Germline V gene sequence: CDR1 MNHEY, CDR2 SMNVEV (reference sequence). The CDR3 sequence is CASRTNTEAFF. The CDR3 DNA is TGTGCCAGCAGAACTAACACTGAAGCTTTCTTT.

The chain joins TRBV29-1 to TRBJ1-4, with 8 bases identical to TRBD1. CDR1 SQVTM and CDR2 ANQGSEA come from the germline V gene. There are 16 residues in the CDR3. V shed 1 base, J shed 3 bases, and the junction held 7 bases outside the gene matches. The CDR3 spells CSVEAPQGAANEKLFF. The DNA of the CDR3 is TGCAGCGTTGAAGCCCCCCAGGGGGCCGCTAATGAAAAACTGTTTTTT.

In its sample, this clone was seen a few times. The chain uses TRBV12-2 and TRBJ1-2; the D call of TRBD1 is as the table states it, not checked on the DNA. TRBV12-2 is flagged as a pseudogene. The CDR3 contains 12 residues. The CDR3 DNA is TGTGCAAGTCGCCCCCGACAGGATGGCTACACCTTC. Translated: CASRPRQDGYTF.